What follows are 29 T cell receptor beta chains derived from one specimen sequenced in a study of T cells in Graves' hyperthyroidism and ophthalmopathy. The investigators amplified TCR beta CDR3 regions from RNA transcripts. TCR CDR3 underwent first-round RT-PCR with the HTBI primer set. Via MiXCR, TCRdb re-called the multiplex PCR reads, giving one row per CDR3 protein. This sample carries almost 350,000 distinct CDR3 sequences, about a sixth of them seen once, and the ten largest clones take roughly a sixth. Sequenced sample: blood. These receptors all stem from a woman in her 40s with Graves' ophthalmopathy.

Of note for this clonotype: This may stem from a read error, because a much larger clone lies one nucleotide away. The gene calls are TRBV16 and TRBJ2-7; the D gene is possibly TRBD2 (5 bases). CDR1 KGHSY and CDR2 FQNENV come from the germline V gene. The CDR3 runs 14 residues. DNA of the CDR3: TGTGTCAGCAGCGGACTGGGCACCTCCTACGAGCAGTACTTC. Translating gives CVSSGLGTSYEQYF. The full variable domain, rest sourced from reference TRBV16 and TRBJ2-7, is GEEVAQTPKHLVRGEGQKAKLYCAPIKGHSYVFWYQQVLKNEFKFLISFQNENVFDETGMPKERFSAKCLPNSPCSLEIQATKLEDSAVYFCVSSGLGTSYEQYFGPGTRLTVT.

The table lists this clonotype with many counts. The rearrangement uses TRBV5-1 and TRBJ2-5; TRBD1 matches 7 bases. This CDR3 is 13 amino acids long. Germline assignment: CDR1 SGHRS and CDR2 YFSETQ. V lost 4 bases and J lost 5; bases outside the gene matches: 5. CDR3 sequence: CASSPDRDETQYF. Here the CDR3 DNA reads TGCGCCAGCAGCCCAGACAGGGATGAGACCCAGTACTTC.

This clonotype was detected ten times or more. V gene TRBV30 combines with J gene TRBJ2-7, with TRBD1 matching 9 bases. This CDR3 is built from 14 residues. Germline values: CDR1 GTSNPN, CDR2 SVGIG (reference sequence). J lost 3 bases, V lost 0 bases, and 3 bases had no gene match. This chain's CDR3 is CAWSVSGQGYEQYF. In DNA, the CDR3 is TGTGCCTGGAGTGTGTCGGGACAGGGCTACGAGCAGTACTTC. Complete variable domain (other parts from reference TRBV30 and TRBJ2-7): SQTIHQWPATLVQPVGSPLSLECTVEGTSNPNLYWYRQAAGRGLQLLFYSVGIGQISSEVPQNLSASRPQDRQFILSSKKLLLSDSGFYLCAWSVSGQGYEQYFGPGTRLTVT.

This clonotype was counted ten times or more. The genes are TRBV4-3 and TRBJ1-2, with D hard to call. The germline V gene encodes CDR1 LGHNA and CDR2 YSLEER. V was cut by 1 base and J by 4 bases, with 7 bases left in between. The CDR3 loop spans 13 amino acids. Here the CDR3 DNA reads TGCGCCAGCAGCCAAGTCCGCAGCTATGGCTACACCTTC. It encodes CASSQVRSYGYTF.

This clonotype appeared many times. The rearrangement joins TRBV20-1 to TRBJ2-7; either TRBD1 or TRBD2 may supply D (5 bases each). The CDR3 length is 14 residues. The germline CDR1 and CDR2 sequences are DFQATT and SNEGSKA (reference sequence). Trimming took 2 bases from V and 7 from J, leaving 18 bases between them. This CDR3 reads CSARSPGASLEQYF. The CDR3 bases are TGCAGTGCTAGAAGTCCCGGGGCCAGCCTGGAGCAGTACTTC.

This clonotype appeared many times. This rearrangement joins TRBV4-3 to TRBJ2-7; D uncertain. CDR3 length: 14 residues. Germline V gene data show CDR1 as LGHNA and CDR2 as YSLEER. Trimming took off 5 bases at V and 2 bases at J, with 13 bases between the two ends. The CDR3 nucleotides read TGCGCCAGCAGCGGTGAACCCACCGCCTACGAGCAGTACTTC. Translation gives CASSGEPTAYEQYF.

This clonotype was detected many times. The chain carries TRBV29-1 and TRBJ1-1, with D maybe TRBD1 (6 bases). Germline CDR1 SQVTM, CDR2 ANQGSEA. Trimming pared 6 bases from V and 5 bases from J, leaving 22 bases between. The CDR3 covers 15 residues. CDR3 protein: CSVAIRAGQLTEAFF. DNA of the CDR3: TGCAGCGTAGCTATTCGGGCTGGACAGTTAACTGAAGCTTTCTTT.

This clonotype was seen at least ten times. This chain uses TRBV7-2 with TRBJ1-1, with 8 bases matching TRBD1. The germline gives CDR1 SGHTA, CDR2 FQGNSA. The CDR3 loop spans 13 amino acids. Germline trimming cut 3 bases from V and 7 bases from J; bases unmatched to any gene: 4. CDR3 nucleotide sequence: TGTGCCAGCAGCTTGGACAGGGTAAATGAAGCTTTCTTT. This gives the protein CASSLDRVNEAFF.

The rearrangement uses TRBV20-1 and TRBJ1-6, with D perhaps matching TRBD1 (5 bases). The CDR3 contains 18 residues. Trimming shortened V by 0 bases and J by 3 bases, and 18 bases separated the two germline ends. Germline V lookup: CDR1 DFQATT, CDR2 SNEGSKA (reference sequence). The CDR3 sequence is CSARDLVGEGRYNSPLHF. CDR3 nucleotide sequence: TGCAGTGCTAGAGATCTTGTGGGGGAAGGTCGCTATAATTCACCCCTCCACTTT.

This clonotype has ten or more counts. The chain couples TRBV5-5 to TRBJ1-1, with a possible D match to TRBD1 (6 bases). Trimming pared 4 bases from V and 0 bases from J, leaving 13 bases between. From germline, CDR1 is SGHKS and CDR2 YYEKEE (reference sequence). CDR3 size: 15 residues. The CDR3 DNA reads as TGTGCCAGCAGCCCGTTAGGGGGAGTGAACACTGAAGCTTTCTTT. This codes for CASSPLGGVNTEAFF.

This clonotype was recorded many times. With a much larger clone just one base away, this may be a read error. The V gene is TRBV7-9, the J gene TRBJ2-7; a possible D gene is TRBD1 (6 bases). V dropped 5 bases and J dropped 3 bases, with 8 bases sitting between them. This CDR3 has 12 residues. Germline CDR1 SEHNR, CDR2 FQNEAQ (reference sequence). CDR3 coding DNA: TGTGCCAGCAGCCGGGACAACTACGAGCAGTACTTC. It specifies CASSRDNYEQYF.

This clonotype was recorded many times. The junction and the germline gene differ at one end; a read error may be behind it. The V gene is TRBV27, the J gene TRBJ1-2, with D possibly matching TRBD1 (5 bases). CDR3 length equals 13 residues. Germline V lookup: CDR1 MNHEY, CDR2 SMNVEV (reference sequence). CDR3 sequence: CANSLFKGDGYTF. CDR3 bases: TGTGCCAACAGTTTATTTAAAGGGGATGGCTACACCTTC.

Ten or more counts support this clonotype. The chain links TRBV12-3 or TRBV12-4 to TRBJ2-7; D is ambiguous. The CDR3 length is 13 residues. Between the trimmed V and J ends, which lost 3 bases and 6 bases, there was a span of 12 bases. The CDR3 DNA is TGTGCCAGCAGTTTCCGGCTGTCCAGCGAGCAGTACTTC. The encoded protein is CASSFRLSSEQYF.

This clonotype occurred many times. This chain links TRBV7-2 with TRBJ1-5; D gene ambiguous. Germline CDR1 reads SGHTA; CDR2 reads FQGNSA. The V end was cut by 1 base, the J end by 1 base, with 8 bases between. This CDR3 region has 15 residues. The CDR3 bases are TGTGCCAGCAGCTTAGAGGGTAGAAGCAATCAGCCCCAGCATTTT. Protein sequence: CASSLEGRSNQPQHF.

This clonotype has a count of ten or more. The V call is TRBV30, the J call TRBJ2-2; D unresolved. This CDR3 contains 13 residues. Germline values: CDR1 GTSNPN, CDR2 SVGIG (reference sequence). Between the trimmed V and J ends, which lost 4 bases and 3 bases, there was a span of 9 bases. The CDR3 here is CAWKSSDTGELFF. The CDR3 DNA sequence: TGTGCCTGGAAGAGTTCGGACACCGGGGAGCTGTTTTTT.

In its sample, this clonotype was seen many times. The gene calls are TRBV9 and TRBJ2-2; no firm D call. This CDR3 has 13 residues. The germline CDR1 and CDR2 sequences are SGDLS and YYNGEE. The V end was cut by 3 bases, the J end by 9 bases, with 12 bases between. The CDR3 region is CASSGGGVRELFF. CDR3 sequence (DNA): TGTGCCAGCAGCGGAGGTGGGGTGCGGGAGCTGTTTTTT. Drawing the rest from reference TRBV9 and TRBJ2-2, the complete variable domain is DSGVTQTPKHLITATGQRVTLRCSPRSGDLSVYWYQQSLDQGLQFLIQYYNGEERAKGNILERFSAQQFPDLHSELNLSSLELGDSALYFCASSGGGVRELFFGEGSRLTVL.

At least ten counts were recorded for this clonotype. J is TRBJ1-1 and V is TRBV6-1, with TRBD1 matching 7 bases. This CDR3 has 16 amino acids. CDR1 and CDR2 (germline): MNHNS, SASEGT. Trimming took 0 bases from V and 5 from J; bases not matched to a gene: 9. CDR3 region: CASSEALQGKRTEAFF. As DNA, the CDR3 is TGTGCCAGCAGTGAAGCGCTACAGGGGAAAAGGACTGAAGCTTTCTTT.

This clonotype came up many times. The chain links TRBV7-2 to TRBJ2-7, with unresolved D. The V end lost 1 base, the J end lost 3 bases, and 10 bases lay between the germline ends. Germline V CDR1 and CDR2: SGHTA, FQGNSA. The CDR3 sequence is 14 residues long. CDR3: CASSLELSGYEQYF. The CDR3 bases are TGTGCCAGCAGCTTAGAACTTTCCGGCTACGAGCAGTACTTC.

This clonotype came up many times. The rearrangement uses TRBV9 and TRBJ1-1, with D unclear. This CDR3 is built from 12 residues. The germline V gene encodes CDR1 SGDLS and CDR2 YYNGEE. V was cut by 3 bases and J by 0 bases, with 3 bases left in between. CDR3: CASSAMNTEAFF. The DNA for the CDR3 is TGTGCCAGCAGCGCAATGAACACTGAAGCTTTCTTT. The full variable domain, its missing parts supplied by reference TRBV9 and TRBJ1-1, is DSGVTQTPKHLITATGQRVTLRCSPRSGDLSVYWYQQSLDQGLQFLIQYYNGEERAKGNILERFSAQQFPDLHSELNLSSLELGDSALYFCASSAMNTEAFFGQGTRLTVV.

This clonotype was counted ten times or more. The rearrangement joins TRBV7-3 to TRBJ1-1; D may be TRBD1 (5 bases). Germline V gives CDR1 SGHTA, CDR2 FQGTGA. The CDR3 runs 14 residues. V gave up 5 bases and J gave up 2 bases, with 12 bases separating them. The CDR3: CASSPGHYNTEAFF. The CDR3 DNA is TGTGCCAGCAGCCCAGGACACTATAACACTGAAGCTTTCTTT.

This clonotype came up many times. The J gene is TRBJ2-2, the V gene TRBV30; the match to TRBD2 covers 9 bases. In germline, CDR1 is GTSNPN, CDR2 SVGIG (reference sequence). This CDR3 is built from 14 residues. J gave up 4 bases and V 6 bases, and 6 bases lay outside the gene matches. The DNA of the CDR3 is TGTGCCTGTACGCGGGAGGGAGGCACCGGGGAGCTGTTTTTT. This translates into CACTREGGTGELFF.

This clonotype showed up many times. The chain combines TRBV19 with TRBJ2-2; tentatively, D is TRBD2 (5 bases). In germline, CDR1 is LNHDA, CDR2 SQIVND (reference sequence). With 7 bases removed from V and 2 bases from J, the gap between germline ends came to 11 bases. The CDR3 loop spans 14 amino acids. The CDR3 loop is CASMDWSNTGELFF. The CDR3 DNA follows: TGTGCCAGTATGGACTGGAGTAACACCGGGGAGCTGTTTTTT.

The chain employs TRBV24-1 and TRBJ1-1; 11 bases line up with TRBD1. The length of the CDR3 is 15 residues. Trimming took 2 bases from V and 3 from J; bases not matched to a gene: 1. The germline V gene encodes CDR1 KGHDR and CDR2 SFDVKD. The CDR3 DNA reads TGTGCCACCAGTGATTCGGGACAGGGGGACACTGAAGCTTTCTTT. Amino acids: CATSDSGQGDTEAFF.

This clonotype has a count of ten or more. The CDR3: CASSLGAGPGLEQYF. The CDR3 nucleotides read TGTGCCAGCAGTTTAGGTGCAGGACCCGGGCTCGAGCAGTACTTC. The gene calls are TRBV12-3 or TRBV12-4 and TRBJ2-7; no reliable D call. The ends were cut back, 1 base at V and 6 bases at J, with 16 bases in the middle. There are 15 residues in the CDR3.

The table lists this clonotype with many counts. Relative to the germline gene, one junction end is altered; a read error may explain this. The V and J genes are TRBV27 and TRBJ1-6; D is uncertain. This CDR3 spans 14 amino acids. Looked up from germline, CDR1 is MNHEY and CDR2 is SMNVEV (reference sequence). Written as DNA, the CDR3 is TGTGCCAGCAAAGTGGCCTCCTGTAATTCACCCCTCCACTTT. This sequence encodes CASKVASCNSPLHF.

This clonotype has ten or more counts. The chain combines TRBV9 with TRBJ2-7, with 8 nucleotides matching TRBD2. V was pared by 0 bases and J by 2 bases, with 4 bases of the junction left unmatched. The length of the CDR3 is 15 residues. Per the germline V gene, CDR1 is SGDLS and CDR2 is YYNGEE. The CDR3 DNA is TGTGCCAGCAGCGTAGGGATTAGCGGGACCTACGAGCAGTACTTC. Its translation is CASSVGISGTYEQYF.

This clonotype showed up many times. This chain links TRBV6-6 with TRBJ2-7; 14 positions agree with TRBD2. The J segment lost 2 bases and the V segment lost 5 bases, leaving 23 bases of the junction unmatched. In germline, CDR1 is MNHNY, CDR2 SVGAGI (reference sequence). The CDR3 loop spans 22 amino acids. The DNA for the CDR3 is TGTGCCAGCAGTCTCGGGGGACTAGCGGGAGAGAGCTCCCCGATGGGCCCCTACGAGCAGTACTTC. Protein: CASSLGGLAGESSPMGPYEQYF.

Ten or more counts support this clonotype. J is TRBJ2-4 and V is TRBV30; no firm D call. V shed 1 base and J shed 2 bases, with 6 bases lying between them. CDR3 length: 13 residues. The germline gives CDR1 GTSNPN, CDR2 SVGIG (reference sequence). CDR3 sequence reads: CAWSGLPKNIQYF. The CDR3, as DNA: TGTGCCTGGAGTGGTTTGCCCAAAAACATTCAGTACTTC.

The CDR3 coding sequence is TGTGCCAGCAGCCCAAGACTAGCGGGAGCGGAGGGGAACATTCAGTACTTC. Amino acid sequence: CASSPRLAGAEGNIQYF. The rearrangement uses TRBV3-1 and TRBJ2-4; TRBD2 agrees at 12 bases. CDR3 length: 17 amino acids. V was clipped by 4 bases and J by 7 bases; unmatched bases: 11. Germline CDR1 and CDR2: LGHDT and YNNKEL (reference sequence). Drawing the rest from reference TRBV3-1 and TRBJ2-4, the complete variable domain is DTAVSQTPKYLVTQMGNDKSIKCEQNLGHDTMYWYKQDSKKFLKIMFSYNNKELIINETVPNRFSPKSPDKAHLNLHINSLELGDSAVYFCASSPRLAGAEGNIQYFGAGTRLSVL.